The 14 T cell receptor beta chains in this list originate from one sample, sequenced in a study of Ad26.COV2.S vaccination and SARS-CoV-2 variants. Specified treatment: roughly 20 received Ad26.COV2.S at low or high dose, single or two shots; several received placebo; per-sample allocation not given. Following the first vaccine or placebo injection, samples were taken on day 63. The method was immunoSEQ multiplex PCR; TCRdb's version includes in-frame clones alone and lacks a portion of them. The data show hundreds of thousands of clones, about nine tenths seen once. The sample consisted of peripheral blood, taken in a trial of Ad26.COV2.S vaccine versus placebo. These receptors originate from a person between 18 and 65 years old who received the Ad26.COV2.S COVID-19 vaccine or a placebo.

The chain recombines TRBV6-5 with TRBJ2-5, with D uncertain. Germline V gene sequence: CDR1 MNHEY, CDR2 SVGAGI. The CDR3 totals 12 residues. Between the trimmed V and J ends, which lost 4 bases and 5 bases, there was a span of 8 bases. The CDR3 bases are TGTGCCAGCAGTTCCCCCTGGGAGACCCAGTACTTC. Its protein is CASSSPWETQYF.

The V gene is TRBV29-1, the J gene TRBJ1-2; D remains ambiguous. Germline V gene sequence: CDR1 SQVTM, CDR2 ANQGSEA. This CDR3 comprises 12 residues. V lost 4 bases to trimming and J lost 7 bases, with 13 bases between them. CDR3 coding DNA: TGCAGCGTTGTACCTGAGGACTCTGGCTACACCTTC. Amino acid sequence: CSVVPEDSGYTF.

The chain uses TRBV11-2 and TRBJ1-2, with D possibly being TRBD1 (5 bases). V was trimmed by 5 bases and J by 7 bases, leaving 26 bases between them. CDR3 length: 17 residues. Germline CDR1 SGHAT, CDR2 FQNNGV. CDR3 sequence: CASSSRTYRPTERGYTF. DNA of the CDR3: TGTGCCAGCAGCAGTCGTACCTACAGGCCAACTGAGCGTGGCTACACCTTC. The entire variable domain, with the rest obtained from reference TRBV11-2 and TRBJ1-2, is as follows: EAGVAQSPRYKIIEKRQSVAFWCNPISGHATLYWYQQILGQGPKLLIQFQNNGVVDDSQLPKDRFSAERLKGVDSTLKIQPAKLEDSAVYLCASSSRTYRPTERGYTFGSGTRLTVV.

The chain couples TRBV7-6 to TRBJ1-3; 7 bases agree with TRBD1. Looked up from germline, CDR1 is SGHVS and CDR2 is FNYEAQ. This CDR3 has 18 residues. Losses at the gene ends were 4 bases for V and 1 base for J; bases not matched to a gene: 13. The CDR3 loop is CASSWTRDSEESGNTIYF. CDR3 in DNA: TGTGCCAGCAGCTGGACCCGGGACAGTGAGGAATCTGGAAACACCATATATTTT.

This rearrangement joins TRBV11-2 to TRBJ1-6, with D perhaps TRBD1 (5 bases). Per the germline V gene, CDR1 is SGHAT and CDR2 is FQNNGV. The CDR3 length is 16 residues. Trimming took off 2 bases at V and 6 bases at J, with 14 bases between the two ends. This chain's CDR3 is CASSLLWDPGNSPLHF. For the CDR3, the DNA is TGTGCCAGCAGCTTATTGTGGGACCCTGGTAATTCACCCCTCCACTTT.

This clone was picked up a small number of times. The CDR3 DNA is TGCGCCAGCAGCTTCGGCGGTAATAGCAATCAGCCCCAGCATTTT. It codes for CASSFGGNSNQPQHF. The chain employs TRBV5-1 and TRBJ1-5; D uncertain. Trimming stripped 2 bases from V and 0 bases from J, with 9 bases between. From germline, CDR1 is SGHRS and CDR2 YFSETQ. There are 15 residues in the CDR3.

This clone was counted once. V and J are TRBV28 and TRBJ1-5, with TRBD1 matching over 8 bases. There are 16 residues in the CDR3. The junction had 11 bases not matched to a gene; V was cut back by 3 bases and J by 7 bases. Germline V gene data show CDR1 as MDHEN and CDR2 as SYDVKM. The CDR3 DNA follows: TGTGCCAGCAGTTTCCTCGGACAGGGTACGGGACAGCCCCAGCATTTT. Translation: CASSFLGQGTGQPQHF.

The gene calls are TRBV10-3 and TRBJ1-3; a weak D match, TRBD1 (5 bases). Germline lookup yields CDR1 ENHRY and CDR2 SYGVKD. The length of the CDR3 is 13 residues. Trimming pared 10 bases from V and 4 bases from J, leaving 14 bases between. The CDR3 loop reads CATLGGAGNTIYF. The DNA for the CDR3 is TGTGCCACCCTGGGGGGTGCGGGAAACACCATATATTTT.

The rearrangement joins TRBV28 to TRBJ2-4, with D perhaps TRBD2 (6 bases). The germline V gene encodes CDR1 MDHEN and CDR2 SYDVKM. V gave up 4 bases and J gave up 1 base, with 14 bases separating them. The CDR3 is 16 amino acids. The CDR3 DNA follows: TGTGCCAGCAGTTCCTGGGACTCCCAGGCCAAAAACATTCAGTACTTC. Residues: CASSSWDSQAKNIQYF. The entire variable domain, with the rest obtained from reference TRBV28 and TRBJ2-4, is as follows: DVKVTQSSRYLVKRTGEKVFLECVQDMDHENMFWYRQDPGLGLRLIYFSYDVKMKEKGDIPEGYSVSREKKERFSLILESASTNQTSMYLCASSSWDSQAKNIQYFGAGTRLSVL.

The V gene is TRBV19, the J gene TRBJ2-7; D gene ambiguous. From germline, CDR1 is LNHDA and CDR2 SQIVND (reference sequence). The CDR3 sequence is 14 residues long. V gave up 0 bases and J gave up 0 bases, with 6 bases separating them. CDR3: CASSIERSSYEQYF. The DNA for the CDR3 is TGTGCCAGTAGTATAGAAAGGAGCTCCTACGAGCAGTACTTC.

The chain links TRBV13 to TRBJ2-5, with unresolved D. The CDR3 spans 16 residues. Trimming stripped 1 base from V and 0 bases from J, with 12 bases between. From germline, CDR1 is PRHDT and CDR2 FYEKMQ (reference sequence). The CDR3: CASSLAPVRYQETQYF. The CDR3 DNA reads TGTGCCAGCAGCTTAGCCCCCGTTAGGTACCAAGAGACCCAGTACTTC. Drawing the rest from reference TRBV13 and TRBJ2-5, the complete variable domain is AAGVIQSPRHLIKEKRETATLKCYPIPRHDTVYWYQQGPGQDPQFLISFYEKMQSDKGSIPDRFSAQQFSDYHSELNMSSLELGDSALYFCASSLAPVRYQETQYFGPGTRLLVL.

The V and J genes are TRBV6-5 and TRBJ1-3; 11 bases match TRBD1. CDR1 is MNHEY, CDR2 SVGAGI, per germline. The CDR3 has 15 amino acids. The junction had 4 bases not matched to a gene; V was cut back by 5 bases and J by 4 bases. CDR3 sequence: CASSQDRGPGNTIYF. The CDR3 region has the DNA TGTGCCAGCAGTCAGGACAGGGGGCCGGGAAACACCATATATTTT.

This CDR3 is CASSPRLAGKETQYF. The CDR3 nucleotides read TGTGCCAGCAGCCCTCGACTAGCGGGGAAAGAGACCCAGTACTTC. The chain links TRBV14 to TRBJ2-5, with 11 bases identical to TRBD2. J gave up 3 bases and V 4 bases, and 4 bases lay outside the gene matches. The germline V gene has CDR1 SGHDN and CDR2 FVKESK. This CDR3 comprises 15 residues.

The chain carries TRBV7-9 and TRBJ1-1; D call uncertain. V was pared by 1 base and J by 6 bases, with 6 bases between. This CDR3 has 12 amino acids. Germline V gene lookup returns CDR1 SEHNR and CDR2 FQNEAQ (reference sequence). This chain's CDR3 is CASSLVKPEAFF. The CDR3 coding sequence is TGTGCCAGCAGCTTAGTAAAACCTGAAGCTTTCTTT. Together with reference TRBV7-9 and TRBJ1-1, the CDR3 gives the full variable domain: DTGVSQNPRHKITKRGQNVTFRCDPISEHNRLYWYRQTLGQGPEFLTYFQNEAQLEKSRLLSDRFSAERPKGSFSTLEIQRTEQGDSAMYLCASSLVKPEAFFGQGTRLTVV.